The 5 T cell receptor beta chains below come from one sample, sequenced in a study of blood T cells in healthy people across ages. The use of a sample-barcoded 5' primer and a J-beta primer mix characterized a second PCR of roughly 6 to 11 cycles. A single record per CDR3 protein comes from TCRdb applying MiXCR to the 5' RACE reads. The sample comprises about 1.7 million distinct CDR3 sequences, 28% of which are singletons, and 7.7% rests with the top ten. Sequencing used blood. The receptors shown here come from a woman in her twenties or thirties in good health.

In its sample, this clonotype was seen many times. The chain is built from TRBV12-3 or TRBV12-4 and TRBJ2-1; no reliable D call. This CDR3 region has 13 residues. V lost 1 base and J lost 7, with 8 bases in between. The CDR3 DNA is TGTGCCAGCAGTTTAGGGTCGAAGAATGAGCAGTTCTTC. Protein product: CASSLGSKNEQFF.

This clonotype has a count of ten or more. This chain links TRBV4-1 with TRBJ2-3; TRBD1 is a possible D gene (5 bases). Looked up from germline, CDR1 is MGHRA and CDR2 is YSYEKL. The CDR3 extends over 17 amino acids. Trimming shortened V by 1 base and J by 4 bases, and 18 bases separated the two germline ends. CDR3 coding DNA: TGCGCCAGCAGCCAAGGATTCCAGCCCCTGGGGCCAGATACGCAGTATTTT. It yields the protein CASSQGFQPLGPDTQYF.

The sample holds many counts of this clonotype. The chain employs TRBV13 and TRBJ2-1; D perhaps matches TRBD2 (6 bases). Germline lookup yields CDR1 PRHDT and CDR2 FYEKMQ (reference sequence). The length of the CDR3 is 16 residues. The ends were cut back, 3 bases at V and 1 base at J, with 13 bases in the middle. The CDR3 reads CASSFSGSPSYNEQFF. CDR3 nucleotide sequence: TGTGCCAGCAGCTTTAGCGGCTCGCCTTCCTACAATGAGCAGTTCTTC.

Worth noting for this clonotype: It may be a read error: a sequence one base away is much more abundant. This rearrangement joins TRBV29-1 to TRBJ2-5; 9 bases are a match to TRBD1. V was pared by 7 bases and J by 5 bases, with 8 bases of the junction left unmatched. CDR3 size: 13 residues. Germline values: CDR1 SQVTM, CDR2 ANQGSEA. Here the CDR3 DNA reads TGCAGCGCCGCCGGGACAGGGTGTGAGACCCAGTACTTC. Residues: CSAAGTGCETQYF.

The chain couples TRBV12-3 or TRBV12-4 to TRBJ1-6; a weak D match, TRBD1 (5 bases). CDR3 length equals 14 residues. V gave up 5 bases and J gave up 10 bases, with 15 bases separating them. The CDR3 sequence is CASSGEGARSPLHF. CDR3 sequence (DNA): TGTGCCAGCAGTGGGGAAGGGGCTAGGTCACCCCTCCACTTT.